There are many counts of the clone carrying this T cell receptor beta chain. Its specificity is unknown. This record comes from a study of CD8 T cells in ankylosing spondylitis. Study outcomes and limitations: A motif of several highly homologous TCR beta variants was seen as apparently characteristic of ankylosing spondylitis blood. Earlier reports found some motif variants in synovial fluid and blood in reactive arthritis.

V gave up 8 bases and J gave up 1 base, with 11 bases separating them. Germline CDR1 reads DFQATT; CDR2 reads SNEGSKA (reference sequence). This CDR3 comprises 12 residues. For TCR beta, libraries came from quantitative 5'-RACE with molecular barcodes. TCRdb independently ran MiXCR on the 5' RACE reads; one entry per CDR3 protein. The sample includes 200,000 to 250,000 distinct CDR3 sequences, 7.3% of them seen just once. J is TRBJ1-1 and V is TRBV20-1; tentatively, D is TRBD1 (6 bases). Sequencing was done on a sample of blood, either unsorted or a sorted T cell fraction (not recorded which). The origin of this receptor is a male donor with ankylosing spondylitis. The CDR3 DNA reads as TGCAGTTGTCAACAGGGGAACACTGAAGCTTTCTTT. Protein: CSCQQGNTEAFF.